This is a list of T cell receptor beta chains from one sample in a study of T cells after yellow fever vaccination. One entry per CDR3 protein, called by TCRdb with MiXCR from the 5' RACE reads. The table shows 450,000 to 550,000 distinct CDR3 sequences, with 20% to 25% occurring only once. The sample was PBMCs, taken roughly 20 days after the first yellow fever vaccination. The receptors were gathered from a man aged 18 to 30 who received the YFV17D yellow fever vaccine. Each CDR3 is given with its conserved first and last residue. A D gene is named only where the DNA matches it firmly. Size is omitted from some rows. Given values are once, few, many or a class for expanded clones.

>.|TRBV12-3/TRBV12-4|TRBJ1-5|.
TGTGCCAGCACTACTCCGGGTGGGAATCAGCCCCAGCATTTT
CASTTPGGNQPQHF
>.|TRBV7-2|TRBJ1-2|many
TGTGCCAGCAGCCATTCGAACTATGGCTACACCTTC
CASSHSNYGYTF
>TRBD1|TRBV18|TRBJ2-1|.
TGTGCCAGCTCACTTTCCGGACAGGGGTGGGGGCATGAGCAGTTCTTC
CASSLSGQGWGHEQFF
>.|TRBV18|TRBJ1-6|.
TGTGCCAGCTCACCCCGGATGGGAGGGAGAACCAATTCACCCCTCCACTTT
CASSPRMGGRTNSPLHF
>TRBD1|TRBV3-1|TRBJ1-2|.
TGTGCCAGCAGCCACGGGGACAGGGGTAACTATGGCTACACCTTC
CASSHGDRGNYGYTF
>.|TRBV7-2|TRBJ2-1|few
TGTGCCAGCAGCCTACAAAAGGTGAAGGAGCAGTTCTTC
CASSLQKVKEQFF
>.|TRBV4-2|TRBJ2-7|.
TGTGCCAGCAGCCTCGATCCGACCGAGCAGTACTTC
CASSLDPTEQYF
>.|TRBV6-1|TRBJ2-7|.
TGTGCCAGCAGTGAAGTTTCACAGGGATCCGAGCAGTACTTC
CASSEVSQGSEQYF
>TRBD2|TRBV3-1|TRBJ2-2|once
TGTGCCAGCAGCCAACTAGCGGGGGCTTTGAACACCGGGGAGCTGTTTTTT
CASSQLAGALNTGELFF
>.|TRBV4-3|TRBJ2-5|few
TGCGCCAGCAGCCAAGGTCAACGGGCCCAGTACTTC
CASSQGQRAQYF
>TRBD1|TRBV4-1|TRBJ2-4|.
TGCGCCAGCAGCCAAGTCCTGAAGGGGGCCCCTCCAAACATTCAGTACTTC
CASSQVLKGAPPNIQYF
>TRBD2|TRBV20-1|TRBJ2-1|few
TGCAGTGCTAGAGACCTAGCGGGGAGCTCCTACAATGAGCAGTTCTTC
CSARDLAGSSYNEQFF
>.|TRBV5-5|TRBJ2-7|.
TGTGCCATCAGCCCTGGGACCCTCTACGAGCAGTACTTC
CAISPGTLYEQYF
>TRBD1|TRBV7-8|TRBJ1-2|.
TGTGCCAGCAGCCTACGGACAGGGGGCGATAACTATGGCTACACCTTC
CASSLRTGGDNYGYTF
>TRBD1|TRBV4-1|TRBJ1-5|.
TGCGCCAGCAGCCAAGGGGTACAGGGGAGAGCTCAGCCCCAGCATTTT
CASSQGVQGRAQPQHF
>.|TRBV7-3|TRBJ2-2|few
TGTGCCAGCAGCGTCGGTGGGGGGCCCACCGGGGAGCTGTTTTTT
CASSVGGGPTGELFF
>.|TRBV4-1|TRBJ1-5|.
TGCGCCAGCAGCCAAGATGGGGACACTGATCAGCCCCAGCATTTT
CASSQDGDTDQPQHF
>.|TRBV19|TRBJ1-2|few
TGTGCCAGTAGGGGGGGAACACAGGGCGACGGCTACACCTTC
CASRGGTQGDGYTF
>.|TRBV5-1|TRBJ1-3|few
TGCGCCAGCTACCGGGACCCTGGAAACACCATATATTTT
CASYRDPGNTIYF
>.|TRBV11-2|TRBJ1-2|few
TGTGCCAGCAGTCCGGAGGGGTTCGGCTACACCTTC
CASSPEGFGYTF
>TRBD2|TRBV7-1|TRBJ2-6|few
TGTGCCAGCAGCTCCGCACGGCTTGGACTAGCGGGGGCCAGCTCTGGGGCCAACGTCCTGACTTTC
CASSSARLGLAGASSGANVLTF
>TRBD1|TRBV6-2/TRBV6-3|TRBJ2-7|.
TGTGCCAGCAGCCTACCCGGACAGGGTTTTGCCTCCTACGAGCAGTACTTC
CASSLPGQGFASYEQYF
>.|TRBV5-6|TRBJ2-1|.
TGTGCCAGCAGCCCCCCACCCACAGGTGAGCAGTTCTTC
CASSPPPTGEQFF
>.|TRBV5-4|TRBJ2-2|.
TGTGCCAGCAGCCCGCCCCCGCCGAACACCGGGGAGCTGTTTTTT
CASSPPPPNTGELFF
>TRBD1|TRBV18|TRBJ2-1|.
TGTGCCAGCTCACCACCAACAGGGGGGAACAATGAGCAGTTCTTC
CASSPPTGGNNEQFF
>.|TRBV4-2|TRBJ2-5|.
TGTGCCAGCAGCCAAAATTGGGGGGTTATCCAAGAGACCCAGTACTTC
CASSQNWGVIQETQYF
>.|TRBV28|TRBJ1-1|.
TGTGCCAGCGAAACGATACTGAAGAACACTGAAGCTTTCTTT
CASETILKNTEAFF
>TRBD1|TRBV6-2/TRBV6-3|TRBJ2-7|.
TGTGCCAGCAGTTACCGGGACAGACAGTACTTC
CASSYRDRQYF
>.|TRBV4-1|TRBJ2-7|.
TGCGCCAGCAGCCAGAACGTAGGGACGGCCACCTACGAGCAGTACTTC
CASSQNVGTATYEQYF
>.|TRBV10-3|TRBJ1-1|.
TGTGCCATCAAGAAAGGTTTAATGGGAACTGAAGCTTTCTTT
CAIKKGLMGTEAFF
>.|TRBV3-1|TRBJ2-1|few
TGTGCCAGCAGCCAGCTAGTCCAGGCTGAGCAGTTCTTC
CASSQLVQAEQFF
>TRBD2|TRBV4-2|TRBJ2-2|few
TGTGCCAGCAGCCAACAGCGACTAGCGGGGGGCCCTGGGGAGCTGTTTTTT
CASSQQRLAGGPGELFF
>TRBD2|TRBV19|TRBJ2-1|.
TGTGCCAGTACCACCTTTAGCGGGGGGGTCTCCTACAATGAGCAGTTCTTC
CASTTFSGGVSYNEQFF
>TRBD1|TRBV27|TRBJ1-2|.
TGTGCCAGCAGTCCCGGACAGGGTATTTACTATGGCTACACCTTC
CASSPGQGIYYGYTF
>.|TRBV7-9|TRBJ2-7|many
TGTGCCAGCAGCTTAGAACCGGTGGGCGAGCAGTACTTC
CASSLEPVGEQYF
>.|TRBV25-1|TRBJ1-5|.
TGTGCCAGCAGTGATAGAAATTCCCCGAAACAGACTAGCAATCAGCCCCAGCATTTT
CASSDRNSPKQTSNQPQHF
>.|TRBV7-2|TRBJ1-3|.
TGTGCCAGCAGCTTTGCACAGTTCTCTGGAAACACCATATATTTT
CASSFAQFSGNTIYF
>TRBD1|TRBV10-3|TRBJ1-6|.
TGTACCATCAGGGGGCTGGATTCACCCCTCCACTTT
CTIRGLDSPLHF
>TRBD2|TRBV5-1|TRBJ2-3|few
TGCGCCACCCGACTAGCGGGGGGGCAGGATACGCAGTATTTT
CATRLAGGQDTQYF